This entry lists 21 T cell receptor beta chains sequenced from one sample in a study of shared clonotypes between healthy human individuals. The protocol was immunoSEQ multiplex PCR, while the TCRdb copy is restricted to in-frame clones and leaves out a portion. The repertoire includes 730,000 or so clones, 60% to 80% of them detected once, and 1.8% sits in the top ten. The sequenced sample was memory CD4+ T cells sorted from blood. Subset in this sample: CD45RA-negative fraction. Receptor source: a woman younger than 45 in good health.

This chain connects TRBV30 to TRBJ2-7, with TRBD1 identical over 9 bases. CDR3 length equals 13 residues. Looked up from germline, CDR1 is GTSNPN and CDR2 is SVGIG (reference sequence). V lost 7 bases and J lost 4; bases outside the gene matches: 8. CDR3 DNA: TGTGCCTCGACCCGGACAGGGGAATACGAGCAGTACTTC. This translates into CASTRTGEYEQYF.

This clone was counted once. Written as DNA, the CDR3 is TGTGCCATCACTAAAGGTGGACAAACTAAGGAAGCTTTCTTT. It translates to CAITKGGQTKEAFF. The chain combines TRBV10-3 with TRBJ1-1, with TRBD1 as a possible D gene (5 bases). Germline CDR1 and CDR2: ENHRY and SYGVKD. The CDR3 totals 14 residues. The V and J ends lost 7 bases and 8 bases respectively, with 20 bases between them.

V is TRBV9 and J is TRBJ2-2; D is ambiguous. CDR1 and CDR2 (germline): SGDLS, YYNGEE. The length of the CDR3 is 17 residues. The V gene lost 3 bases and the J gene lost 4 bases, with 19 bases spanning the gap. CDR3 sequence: CASSAFSDNTATGELFF. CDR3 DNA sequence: TGTGCCAGCAGCGCCTTTTCCGACAATACAGCCACCGGGGAGCTGTTTTTT.

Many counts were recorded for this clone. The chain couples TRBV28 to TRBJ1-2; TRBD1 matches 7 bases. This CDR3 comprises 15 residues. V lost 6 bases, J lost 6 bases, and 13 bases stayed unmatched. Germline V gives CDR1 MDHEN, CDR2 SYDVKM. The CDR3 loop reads CASSSRGTERHGYTF. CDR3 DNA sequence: TGTGCCAGCAGCTCCCGGGGGACAGAGAGACATGGCTACACCTTC.

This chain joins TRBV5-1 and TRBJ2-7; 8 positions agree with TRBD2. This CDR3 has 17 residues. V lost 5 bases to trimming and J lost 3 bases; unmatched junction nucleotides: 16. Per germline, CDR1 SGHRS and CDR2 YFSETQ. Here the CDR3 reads CASSDLSGNTGLYEQYF. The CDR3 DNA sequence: TGCGCCAGCAGTGATCTTAGCGGGAACACGGGTCTCTACGAGCAGTACTTC.

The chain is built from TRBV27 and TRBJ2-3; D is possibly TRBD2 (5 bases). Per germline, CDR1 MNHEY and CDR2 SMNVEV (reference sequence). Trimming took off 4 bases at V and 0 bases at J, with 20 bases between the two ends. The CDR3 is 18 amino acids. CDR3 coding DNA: TGTGCCAGCAGTTCGGCCCGGTTTGTTGGAGGTAGCACAGATACGCAGTATTTT. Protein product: CASSSARFVGGSTDTQYF.

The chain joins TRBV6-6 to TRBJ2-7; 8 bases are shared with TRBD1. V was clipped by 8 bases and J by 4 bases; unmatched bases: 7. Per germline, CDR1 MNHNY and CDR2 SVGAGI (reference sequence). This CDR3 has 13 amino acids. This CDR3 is CASGGQDIYEQYF. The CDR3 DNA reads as TGTGCCAGCGGGGGACAGGACATTTACGAGCAGTACTTC.

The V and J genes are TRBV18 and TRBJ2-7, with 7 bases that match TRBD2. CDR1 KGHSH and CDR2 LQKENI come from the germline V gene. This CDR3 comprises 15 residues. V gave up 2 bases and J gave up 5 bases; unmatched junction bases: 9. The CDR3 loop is CASSPRLADADEQYF. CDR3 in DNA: TGTGCCAGCTCACCAAGGCTAGCGGACGCCGACGAGCAGTACTTC.

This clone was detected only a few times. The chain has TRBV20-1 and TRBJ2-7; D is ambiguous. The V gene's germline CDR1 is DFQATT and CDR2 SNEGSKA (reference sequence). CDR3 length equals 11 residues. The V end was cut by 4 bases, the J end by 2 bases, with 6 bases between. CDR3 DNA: TGCAGTGCTAAAAGAACCTACGAGCAGTACTTC. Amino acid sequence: CSAKRTYEQYF.

This CDR3 is CASSPLGPNQPQHF. CDR3 coding DNA: TGTGCCAGCAGCCCTCTAGGGCCCAATCAGCCCCAGCATTTT. The J gene is TRBJ1-5, the V gene TRBV11-2; no clear D. The V end was cut by 5 bases, the J end by 3 bases, with 11 bases between. The CDR3 runs to 14 residues. CDR1 and CDR2 (germline): SGHAT, FQNNGV.

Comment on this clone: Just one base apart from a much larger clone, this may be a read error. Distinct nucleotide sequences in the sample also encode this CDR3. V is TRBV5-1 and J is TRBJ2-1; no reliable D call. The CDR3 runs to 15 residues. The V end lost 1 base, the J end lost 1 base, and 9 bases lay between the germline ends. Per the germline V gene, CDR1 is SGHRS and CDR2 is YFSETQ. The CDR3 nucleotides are TGCGCCAGCAGCTTGTCTAGTGGGTCCTACAATGAGCAGTTCTTC. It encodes CASSLSSGSYNEQFF.

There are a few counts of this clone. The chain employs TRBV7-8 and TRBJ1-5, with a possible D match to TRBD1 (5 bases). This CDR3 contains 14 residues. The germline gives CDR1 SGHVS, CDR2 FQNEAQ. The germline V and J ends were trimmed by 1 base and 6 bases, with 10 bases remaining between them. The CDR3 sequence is CASSLGGAGQPQHF. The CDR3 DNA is TGTGCCAGCAGCTTAGGAGGGGCGGGTCAGCCCCAGCATTTT.

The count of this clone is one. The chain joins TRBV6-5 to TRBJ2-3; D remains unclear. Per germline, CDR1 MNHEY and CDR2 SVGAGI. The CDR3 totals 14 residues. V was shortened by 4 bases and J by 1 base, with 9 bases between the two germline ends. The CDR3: CASSFRSGTDTQYF. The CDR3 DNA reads TGTGCCAGCAGTTTCCGGAGCGGCACAGATACGCAGTATTTT.

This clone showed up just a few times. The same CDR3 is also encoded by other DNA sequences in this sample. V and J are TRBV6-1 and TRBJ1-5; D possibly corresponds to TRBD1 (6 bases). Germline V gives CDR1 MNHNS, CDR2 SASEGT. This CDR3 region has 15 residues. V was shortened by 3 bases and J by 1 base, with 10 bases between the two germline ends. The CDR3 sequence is CASSDNRASNQPQHF. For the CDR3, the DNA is TGTGCCAGCAGTGACAACAGGGCCAGCAATCAGCCCCAGCATTTT.

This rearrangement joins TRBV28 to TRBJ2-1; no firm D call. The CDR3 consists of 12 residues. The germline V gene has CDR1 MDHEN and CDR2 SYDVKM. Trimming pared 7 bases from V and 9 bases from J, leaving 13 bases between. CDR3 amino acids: CASKKRLGEQFF. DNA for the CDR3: TGTGCCAGCAAGAAGAGGCTAGGTGAGCAGTTCTTC.

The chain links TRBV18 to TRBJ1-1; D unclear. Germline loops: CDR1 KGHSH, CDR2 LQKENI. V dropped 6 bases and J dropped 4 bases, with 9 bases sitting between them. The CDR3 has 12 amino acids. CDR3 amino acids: CASSARATEAFF. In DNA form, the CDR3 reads TGTGCCAGCTCCGCGAGGGCCACTGAAGCTTTCTTT.

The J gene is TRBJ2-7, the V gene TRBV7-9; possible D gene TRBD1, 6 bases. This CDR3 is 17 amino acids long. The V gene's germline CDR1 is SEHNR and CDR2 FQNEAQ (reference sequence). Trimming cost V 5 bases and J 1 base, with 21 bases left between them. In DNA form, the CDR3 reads TGTGCCAGCAGCCTACCAGGGGAATGGGGTTTGTCCTACGAGCAGTACTTC. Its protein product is CASSLPGEWGLSYEQYF.

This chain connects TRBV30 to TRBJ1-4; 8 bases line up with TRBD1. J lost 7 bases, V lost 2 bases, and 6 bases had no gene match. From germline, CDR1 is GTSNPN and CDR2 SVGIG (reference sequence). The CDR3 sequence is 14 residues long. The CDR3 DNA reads TGTGCCTGGAGTCCCGACAGGGGTCGTGAAAAACTGTTTTTT. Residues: CAWSPDRGREKLFF.

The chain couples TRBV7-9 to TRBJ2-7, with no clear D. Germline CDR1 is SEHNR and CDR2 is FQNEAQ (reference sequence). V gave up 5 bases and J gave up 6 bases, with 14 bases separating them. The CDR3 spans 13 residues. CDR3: CASSPQVEGEQYF. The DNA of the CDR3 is TGTGCCAGCAGCCCCCAAGTGGAAGGCGAGCAGTACTTC.

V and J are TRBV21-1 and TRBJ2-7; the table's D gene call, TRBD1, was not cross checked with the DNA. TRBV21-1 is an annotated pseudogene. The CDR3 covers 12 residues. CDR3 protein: CASRCWHYEQYF. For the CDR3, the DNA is TGTGCCAGCCGCTGCTGGCACTACGAGCAGTACTTC.

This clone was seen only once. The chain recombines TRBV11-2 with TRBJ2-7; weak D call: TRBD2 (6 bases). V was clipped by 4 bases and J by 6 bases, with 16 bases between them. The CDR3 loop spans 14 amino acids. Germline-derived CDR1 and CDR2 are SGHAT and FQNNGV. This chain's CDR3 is CASSSILGGREQYF. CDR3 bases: TGTGCCAGCAGCTCCATCTTAGGAGGGCGCGAGCAGTACTTC.